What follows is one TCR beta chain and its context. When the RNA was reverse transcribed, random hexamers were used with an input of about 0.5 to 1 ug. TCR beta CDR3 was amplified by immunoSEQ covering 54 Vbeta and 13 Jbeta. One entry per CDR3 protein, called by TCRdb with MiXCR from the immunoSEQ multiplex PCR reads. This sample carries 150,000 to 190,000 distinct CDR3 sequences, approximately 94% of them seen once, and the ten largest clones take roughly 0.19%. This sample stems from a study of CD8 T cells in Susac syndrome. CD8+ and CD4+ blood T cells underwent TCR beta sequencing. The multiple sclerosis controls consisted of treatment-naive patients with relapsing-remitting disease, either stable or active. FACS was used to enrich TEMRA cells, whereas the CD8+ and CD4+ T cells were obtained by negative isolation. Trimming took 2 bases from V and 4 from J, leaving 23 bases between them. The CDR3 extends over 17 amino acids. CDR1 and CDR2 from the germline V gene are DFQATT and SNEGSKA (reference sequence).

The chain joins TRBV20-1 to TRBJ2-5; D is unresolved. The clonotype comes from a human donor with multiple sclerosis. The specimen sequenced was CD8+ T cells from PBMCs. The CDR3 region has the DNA TGCAGTGCTAGATCTAACCGGCAGCTACGACTCCTAGAGACCCAGTACTTC. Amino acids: CSARSNRQLRLLETQYF.